The rows below give T cell receptor beta chains drawn from one sample of a study of blood T cell repertoires in COVID-19. Here immunoSEQ multiplex PCR was the method, and the copy in TCRdb shows in-frame clones only, minus some. The repertoire includes 200,000 to 300,000 clones, about 87% of them detected once, and around 3% sits in the top ten. The sequencing input was PBMCs or T cells enriched from blood (not recorded which). These receptors all stem from a woman between 40 and 55 years old who had been exposed to COVID-19. The CDR3 runs from the conserved cysteine through the conserved F or W. The D gene is left open where the match is weak. Rows may omit the clone size; those that give it use once, few, many or a size class.

V gene	J gene	D gene	clone size	CDR3 DNA	CDR3 protein
TRBV18	TRBJ2-5	.	.	TGTGCCAGCTCACCAGAGTACCTCGCGGAGACCCAGTACTTC	CASSPEYLAETQYF
TRBV12-2	TRBJ2-7	.	.	TGTGCAAGTCGACCATTTAGCCGCGGCTACGAGCAGTACTTC	CASRPFSRGYEQYF
TRBV2	TRBJ2-2	.	few	TGTGCCAGCGGAGCGGGCGTTAACCCCGGGGAGCTGTTTTTT	CASGAGVNPGELFF
TRBV9	TRBJ2-1	TRBD2	.	TGTGCCAGCAGCGTTCATGGTAGCGGGGGAACCAATGAGCAGTTCTTC	CASSVHGSGGTNEQFF
TRBV24-1	TRBJ1-2	.	.	TGTGCCACCAGTGATGTATACGGTGGCTACACCTTC	CATSDVYGGYTF
TRBV5-1	TRBJ2-5	TRBD2	.	TGCGCCAGCAGCCCTACGCCCGGGACTAGCTTCCCGCAGACCCAGTACTTC	CASSPTPGTSFPQTQYF
TRBV24-1	TRBJ1-2	TRBD1	.	TGTGCCACCAGTGGGGGCAGGGGGGACTATGGCTACACCTTC	CATSGGRGDYGYTF
TRBV19	TRBJ1-5	.	.	TGTGCCAGTAGTACCTCCACAGGGAATCAGCCCCAGCATTTT	CASSTSTGNQPQHF
TRBV5-6	TRBJ2-7	.	.	TGTGCCAGCAGCTACCAGGGTCGGGAGCAGTACTTC	CASSYQGREQYF
TRBV27	TRBJ2-1	.	.	TGTGCCAGCCTACAAACGGACAGCTCGAATGAGCAGTTCTTC	CASLQTDSSNEQFF
TRBV5-1	TRBJ1-1	TRBD1	.	TGTGCCAGCAGCTCTCGACAGGGGCCGAACACTGAAGCTTTCTTT	CASSSRQGPNTEAFF
TRBV29-1	TRBJ2-1	.	many	TGCAGCGTGTACAAGGGAGGGGGTGTGAATGAGCAGTTCTTC	CSVYKGGGVNEQFF
TRBV24-1	TRBJ2-3	TRBD1	.	TGTGCCACCAGTGATTACGACAGGGCAACAGATACGCAGTATTTT	CATSDYDRATDTQYF
TRBV6-5	TRBJ2-3	.	.	TGTGCCAGCAGACCCTTCCGGGACTTCACAGATACGCAGTATTTT	CASRPFRDFTDTQYF
TRBV29-1	TRBJ2-5	.	.	TGCAGCGTTGCACACAGGTTGCGGTTGCGAGAGACCCAGTACTTC	CSVAHRLRLRETQYF